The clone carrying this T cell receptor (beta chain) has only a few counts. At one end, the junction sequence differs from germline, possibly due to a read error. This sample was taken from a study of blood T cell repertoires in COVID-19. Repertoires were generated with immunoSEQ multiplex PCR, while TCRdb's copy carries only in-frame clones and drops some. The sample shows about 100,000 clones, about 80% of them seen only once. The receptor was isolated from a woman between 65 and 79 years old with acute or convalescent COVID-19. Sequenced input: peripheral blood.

As DNA, the CDR3 is TGTGCCACCAGTGGGAGGGGGGAGAAGCTTTTT. Protein product: CATSGRGEKLF. The rearrangement joins TRBV15 to TRBJ1-4; tentative D call: TRBD1 (6 bases). Germline CDR1 LNHNV, CDR2 YYDKDF (reference sequence). This CDR3 contains 11 residues.